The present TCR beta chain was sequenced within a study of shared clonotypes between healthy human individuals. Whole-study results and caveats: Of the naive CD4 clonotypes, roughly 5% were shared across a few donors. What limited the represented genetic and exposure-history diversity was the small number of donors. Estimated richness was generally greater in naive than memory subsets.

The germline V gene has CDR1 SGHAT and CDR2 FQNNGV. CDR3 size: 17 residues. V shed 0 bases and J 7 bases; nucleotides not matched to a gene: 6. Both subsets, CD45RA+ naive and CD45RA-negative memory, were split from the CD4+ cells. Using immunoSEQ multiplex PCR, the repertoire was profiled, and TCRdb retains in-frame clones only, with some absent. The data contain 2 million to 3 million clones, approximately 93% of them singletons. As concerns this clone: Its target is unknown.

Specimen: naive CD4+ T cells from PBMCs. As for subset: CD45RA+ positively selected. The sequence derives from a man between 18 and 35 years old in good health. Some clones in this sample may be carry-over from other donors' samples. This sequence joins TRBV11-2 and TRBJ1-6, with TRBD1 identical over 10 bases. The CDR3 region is CASSLEGDRGWNSPLHF. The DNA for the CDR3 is TGTGCCAGCAGCTTAGAGGGGGACAGGGGTTGGAATTCACCCCTCCACTTT.